A selection of T cell receptor beta chains follows, all from one sample in a study of shared clonotypes between healthy human individuals. Profiling relied on immunoSEQ multiplex PCR, and the TCRdb table lists in-frame clones only, not all of them. Of around 580,000 clones listed, roughly 98% are singletons. The specimen sequenced was naive CD8+ T cells sorted from blood. The origin of the receptors is a man younger than 45 in good health. Each CDR3 is given with its conserved first and last residue. Fields, in order: V gene, J gene, D gene, CDR3 protein, CDR3 DNA. The D gene is left open where the match is weak.

>TRBV7-3|TRBJ2-1|TRBD2
CASSLTLAGVGNEQFF
TGTGCCAGCAGCTTAACTTTAGCGGGAGTAGGGAATGAGCAGTTCTTC
>TRBV7-9|TRBJ2-2|TRBD1
CASSPRDRGPGELFF
TGTGCCAGCAGCCCCAGGGACAGGGGGCCCGGGGAGCTGTTTTTT
>TRBV7-9|TRBJ2-1|TRBD2
CASSLTSGTYNEQFF
TGTGCCAGCAGCTTAACTAGCGGGACCTACAATGAGCAGTTCTTC
>TRBV5-6|TRBJ1-2|NA
CASSLLEDGYTF
TGTGCCAGCAGCCTCCTCGAGGACGGCTACACCTTC
>TRBV5-5|TRBJ2-7|NA
CASSPDDPAAYEQYF
TGTGCCAGCAGCCCAGACGATCCCGCGGCCTACGAGCAGTACTTC
>TRBV19|TRBJ2-7|NA
CASSIQGTYEQYF
TGTGCCAGTAGTATACAGGGGACCTACGAGCAGTACTTC
>TRBV19|TRBJ2-7|NA
CASRGPPDYEQYF
TGTGCCAGTAGGGGACCGCCGGACTACGAGCAGTACTTC
>TRBV10-2|TRBJ2-6|NA
CASLHLPGAGANVLTF
TGCGCCAGCCTTCACCTCCCGGGGGCAGGGGCCAACGTCCTGACTTTC
>TRBV7-8|TRBJ2-6|NA
CASTTLGGSGANVLTF
TGTGCCAGCACAACCTTAGGGGGCTCTGGGGCCAACGTCCTGACTTTC
>TRBV5-1|TRBJ2-1|TRBD2
CASSLRTSGSPYNEQFF
TGCGCCAGCAGCTTGCGGACTAGCGGGAGTCCCTACAATGAGCAGTTCTTC
>TRBV7-9|TRBJ2-1|NA
CASNVLDYKFF
TGTGCCTCTAACGTTTTGGACTACAAGTTCTTC
>TRBV11-3|TRBJ2-1|NA
CASSPRGSQSLYNEQFF
TGTGCCAGCAGCCCCAGGGGCTCCCAGAGCCTCTACAATGAGCAGTTCTTC
>TRBV4-1|TRBJ2-2|NA
CASSETGELFF
TGCGCCAGCAGCGAGACCGGGGAGCTGTTTTTT
>TRBV29-1|TRBJ2-2|NA
CSVWTQNTGELFF
TGCAGCGTCTGGACTCAGAACACCGGGGAGCTGTTTTTT
>TRBV27|TRBJ2-1|NA
CASSLYSGSYNEQFF
TGTGCCAGCAGTTTATACAGCGGATCCTACAATGAGCAGTTCTTC
>TRBV7-8|TRBJ2-3|TRBD2
CASSPGTSGSVNTQYF
TGTGCCAGCAGCCCGGGGACTAGCGGGAGTGTAAATACGCAGTATTTT
>TRBV5-1|TRBJ2-3|NA
CASSLGQMGLGPDTQYF
TGCGCCAGCAGCTTGGGGCAGATGGGTCTAGGACCAGATACGCAGTATTTT
>TRBV11-2|TRBJ2-7|TRBD2
CASSLEHGLASYEQYF
TGTGCCAGCAGCTTAGAGCACGGACTAGCGTCATACGAGCAGTACTTC
>TRBV7-9|TRBJ2-7|TRBD1
CASSNSRQGRNNEQYF
TGTGCCAGCAGCAACTCGCGACAGGGCAGGAATAACGAGCAGTACTTC
>TRBV4-3|TRBJ2-7|TRBD1
CASSPGTGGFEQYF
TGCGCCAGCAGTCCCGGGACAGGGGGCTTCGAGCAGTACTTC
>TRBV9|TRBJ1-2|NA
CATTRGSTGGYGYTF
TGTGCCACCACGCGTGGTTCGACTGGGGGCTATGGCTACACCTTC
>TRBV7-9|TRBJ2-5|TRBD1
CASKEPGTGGETQYF
TGTGCCAGCAAAGAACCCGGGACAGGGGGAGAGACCCAGTACTTC
>TRBV28|TRBJ2-1|TRBD2
CASKLAGTGGEQFF
TGTGCCAGCAAACTAGCGGGAACAGGGGGTGAGCAGTTCTTC
>TRBV5-1|TRBJ2-7|NA
CASSFRSVPYEQYF
TGCGCCAGCAGCTTCCGCTCGGTCCCCTACGAGCAGTACTTC
>TRBV5-4|TRBJ1-3|NA
CASRGTGNTIYF
TGTGCCAGCAGGGGAACCGGAAACACCATATATTTT
>TRBV7-9|TRBJ2-5|NA
CASSSWTKKFQETQYF
TGTGCCAGCAGCTCCTGGACAAAGAAATTCCAAGAGACCCAGTACTTC
>TRBV27|TRBJ2-2|NA
CASSEENTGELFF
TGTGCCAGCAGTGAAGAAAACACCGGGGAGCTGTTTTTT
>TRBV18|TRBJ2-5|NA
CASSPKTYEDNGWETQYF
TGTGCCAGCTCACCGAAGACTTATGAGGATAACGGTTGGGAGACCCAGTACTTC
>TRBV14|TRBJ2-7|NA
CASSQERVYEQYF
TGTGCCAGCAGCCAAGAGAGGGTATACGAGCAGTACTTC